This TCR beta chain was sequenced in a study of blood T cell repertoires in COVID-19. Study background: Acute-phase and convalescent COVID-19 samples originated in the United States, Italy and Spain.

This clone showed up just once. Authors' data handling: Amplification with reference gene primers provided the estimates of nucleated cell counts. Repertoires were generated with immunoSEQ multiplex PCR, while TCRdb's copy carries only in-frame clones and drops some. V, J and clone size were drawn from that table, and D and trimming were deduced from the DNA. Of around 250,000 clones in the sample, approximately 85% were seen once. This TCR derives from a man of 80 years or more with acute or convalescent COVID-19. Sequencing input: peripheral blood.

This CDR3 reads CASSIRIALVAGNTIYF. The CDR3 DNA reads as TGTGCCAGTAGTATACGGATAGCTCTGGTGGCCGGAAACACCATATATTTT. The chain couples TRBV19 to TRBJ1-3; D is unresolved. With 2 bases removed from V and 4 bases from J, the gap between germline ends came to 18 bases. Germline V CDR1 and CDR2: LNHDA, SQIVND (reference sequence). The CDR3 consists of 17 residues.